The 22 T cell receptor beta chains presented below share a single source sample, sequenced in a study of vaccination effects on CD4 cells after COVID-19 (dated by TCRdb to about 2022). After about 9 days of culture, CD4+ T cells were isolated with the EasySep CD4+ T cell isolation kit. PCR-confirmed SARS-CoV-2 infection had occurred in convalescent patients between March and December 2020, before the Alpha, Beta and Delta variants emerged in the United States. Each participant received two doses of an mRNA SARS-CoV-2 vaccine, either BNT162b2 or mRNA-1273. The receptor library was made with the immunoSEQ multiplex PCR assay. Drawn from immuneACCESS, this table holds only the in-frame rearrangements with V and J called that TCRdb kept. Clones are partly lost; checked studies trace under half to an unresolved V gene and leave the rest unexplained. This sample has roughly 46,000 clones in its table, and 65% to 80% of those were observed once. Of the sample, 5.4% falls within the top ten clones.

No antigen has been assigned to these receptors. This specimen consisted of CD4+ T cells from PBMCs cultured without peptide, obtained after COVID-19 vaccination. The receptors were gathered from a human donor who had a prior SARS-CoV-2 infection.

The rearrangement uses TRBV6-2 or TRBV6-3 and TRBJ1-1; D remains ambiguous. This CDR3 is 13 amino acids long. Trimming took 0 bases from V and 2 from J, leaving 4 bases between them. CDR1 and CDR2 (germline): MNHEY, SVGEGT. The CDR3 DNA reads TGTGCCAGCAGTTACTCACGAAACACTGAAGCTTTCTTT. It codes for CASSYSRNTEAFF.

This clone was counted only a few times. For the CDR3, the DNA is TGTGCCAGCAGTACAGACAGGGGGGATACGCAGTATTTT. Residues: CASSTDRGDTQYF. This chain joins TRBV6-5 and TRBJ2-3; TRBD1 agrees at 9 bases. Germline CDR1 MNHEY, CDR2 SVGAGI. The CDR3 is 13 residues long. V was clipped by 5 bases and J by 6 bases; unmatched bases: 3.

This clone was seen just once. The chain uses TRBV5-6 and TRBJ2-7, with D unclear. CDR1 and CDR2 (germline): SGHDT, YYEEEE. This CDR3 has 15 residues. Trimming removed 0 bases at V and 2 bases at J, with 12 bases between. CDR3 in amino acids: CASSLGMPTPYEQYF. The DNA for the CDR3 is TGTGCCAGCAGCTTGGGGATGCCTACCCCCTACGAGCAGTACTTC.

The CDR3 loop reads CASSPTRNTEAFF. CDR3 bases: TGTGCCAGCTCACCCACAAGAAACACTGAAGCTTTCTTT. V gene TRBV18 combines with J gene TRBJ1-1; D uncertain. The V end was cut by 3 bases, the J end by 2 bases, with 7 bases between. Germline V CDR1 and CDR2: KGHSH, LQKENI. This CDR3 comprises 13 residues.

The rearrangement joins TRBV6-6 to TRBJ2-4; D remains ambiguous. V lost 5 bases to trimming and J lost 0 bases, with 8 bases between them. Germline-derived CDR1 and CDR2 are MNHNY and SVGAGI (reference sequence). CDR3 length equals 14 residues. For the CDR3, the DNA is TGTGCCAGCAGTGAGAGTTTAGCCAAAAACATTCAGTACTTC. Amino acids: CASSESLAKNIQYF.

The gene calls are TRBV12-3 or TRBV12-4 and TRBJ1-2; D unclear. The V and J ends lost 0 bases and 8 bases respectively, with 10 bases between them. This CDR3 region has 13 residues. The CDR3 sequence: CASSLARPRGYTF. Written as DNA, the CDR3 is TGTGCCAGCAGTTTAGCGAGGCCGCGGGGCTACACCTTC.

The CDR3 DNA sequence: TGTGCCACCAGTGAGTCCAGGGGCCCGGCGGATACGCAGTATTTT. Translation gives CATSESRGPADTQYF. The chain employs TRBV24-1 and TRBJ2-3; D perhaps matches TRBD1 (6 bases). This CDR3 has 15 amino acids. Trimming took 4 bases from V and 6 from J, leaving 16 bases between them. Germline V gene lookup returns CDR1 KGHDR and CDR2 SFDVKD.

This chain connects TRBV5-4 to TRBJ2-7, with D possibly matching TRBD1 (6 bases). The CDR3 runs 15 residues. V was trimmed by 0 bases and J by 6 bases, leaving 16 bases between them. CDR1 is SGHNT and CDR2 is YYREEE in the germline V gene (reference sequence). Written as DNA, the CDR3 is TGTGCCAGCAGCTTGGGTGCAGGACAGACCTCCGAGCAGTACTTC. Translating it yields CASSLGAGQTSEQYF.

V usage is TRBV30 and J usage is TRBJ1-3, with D hard to call. Germline V gene data show CDR1 as GTSNPN and CDR2 as SVGIG (reference sequence). The CDR3 extends over 14 amino acids. Trimming shortened V by 1 base and J by 0 bases, and 7 bases separated the two germline ends. The CDR3 reads CAWSAGFSGNTIYF. Written as DNA, the CDR3 is TGTGCCTGGAGTGCTGGGTTCTCTGGAAACACCATATATTTT.

This clone was counted once. The chain combines TRBV6-1 with TRBJ1-5, with 9 nucleotides matching TRBD1. The ends lost 0 bases at V and 5 bases at J; junction bases unmatched: 5. Germline V lookup: CDR1 MNHNS, CDR2 SASEGT. The CDR3 extends over 16 amino acids. CDR3 protein: CASSEAGQGEDQPQHF. CDR3 in DNA: TGTGCCAGCAGTGAAGCGGGACAGGGTGAGGATCAGCCCCAGCATTTT.

This clone was seen once. V gene TRBV5-8 combines with J gene TRBJ2-1; no clear D gene. V shed 4 bases and J shed 5 bases, with 7 bases lying between them. Germline lookup yields CDR1 SGHTS and CDR2 YDEGEE. The CDR3 has 12 residues. The CDR3 nucleotides read TGTGCCAGCAGCACACGGAACAATGAGCAGTTCTTC. Its translation is CASSTRNNEQFF. Full variable domain (outside the CDR3, taken from reference TRBV5-8 and TRBJ2-1): EAGVTQSPTHLIKTRGQQATLRCSPISGHTSVYWYQQALGLGLQFLLWYDEGEERNRGNFPPRFSGRQFPNYSSELNVNALELEDSALYLCASSTRNNEQFFGPGTRLTVL.

This CDR3 is CASSLTAGGNYNEQFF. As DNA, the CDR3 is TGTGCCAGCAGCTTAACGGCGGGGGGGAATTACAATGAGCAGTTCTTC. The J gene is TRBJ2-1, the V gene TRBV7-3; 9 bases are a match to TRBD2. This CDR3 is 16 amino acids long. Per germline, CDR1 SGHTA and CDR2 FQGTGA. V was clipped by 0 bases and J by 4 bases; unmatched bases: 4.

This chain uses TRBV5-1 with TRBJ2-5, with TRBD2 as a possible D gene (5 bases). CDR3 size: 16 residues. CDR1 is SGHRS, CDR2 YFSETQ, per germline. The V end lost 4 bases, the J end lost 2 bases, and 18 bases lay between the germline ends. The CDR3 spells CASSPAGSLGQETQYF. The CDR3 nucleotides are TGCGCCAGCAGCCCGGCGGGTTCCTTGGGGCAAGAGACCCAGTACTTC.

The V call is TRBV30, the J call TRBJ1-1; D possibly corresponds to TRBD1 (5 bases). Germline CDR1 GTSNPN, CDR2 SVGIG (reference sequence). The V gene lost 5 bases and the J gene lost 5 bases, with 21 bases spanning the gap. The CDR3 has 15 residues. The CDR3 DNA sequence: TGTGCCTGGGTGAACCCCGGCAGGGTAAGGACTGAAGCTTTCTTT. Its protein is CAWVNPGRVRTEAFF.

The chain carries TRBV5-1 and TRBJ2-5; 7 bases align to TRBD1. The CDR3 contains 13 residues. V lost 3 bases and J lost 4; bases outside the gene matches: 3. The germline V gene has CDR1 SGHRS and CDR2 YFSETQ. The CDR3 spells CASSSGTVETQYF. In DNA, the CDR3 is TGCGCCAGCAGCTCCGGGACAGTAGAGACCCAGTACTTC.

The chain couples TRBV21-1 to TRBJ2-7; TRBD1 is the table's D call, not checked against the DNA. TRBV21-1 is termed a pseudogene. The CDR3 covers 17 residues. CDR3 nucleotides: TGTGCCAGCAGCAGGGGCTCTCCGACAGGGCGAAGCTACGAGCAGTACTTC. It yields the protein CASSRGSPTGRSYEQYF.

The J gene is TRBJ1-4, the V gene TRBV25-1; 9 bases are shared with TRBD1. V lost 4 bases to trimming and J lost 7 bases; unmatched junction nucleotides: 7. The length of the CDR3 is 15 residues. The germline CDR1 and CDR2 sequences are MGHDK and SYGVNS. The CDR3 here is CASSADRGWVEKLFF. The CDR3 DNA follows: TGTGCCAGCAGTGCGGACAGGGGCTGGGTTGAAAAACTGTTTTTT.

The V call is TRBV7-2, the J call TRBJ2-7, with D tentatively TRBD2 (6 bases). Trimming took 5 bases from V and 6 from J, leaving 20 bases between them. The germline V gene encodes CDR1 SGHTA and CDR2 FQGNSA. The CDR3 sequence is 15 residues long. Here the CDR3 DNA reads TGTGCCAGCAGCACGCTACCCGGACCCGGGGGCGAGCAGTACTTC. Encoded protein: CASSTLPGPGGEQYF.

The chain carries TRBV3-1 (or the pseudogene TRBV3-2) and TRBJ2-3; 7 bases are shared with TRBD1. This CDR3 spans 15 amino acids. Per the germline V gene, CDR1 is LGHDT and CDR2 is YNNKEL (reference sequence). J gave up 4 bases and V 1 base, and 5 bases lay outside the gene matches. In DNA, the CDR3 is TGTGCCAGCAGCCAAGGTACAGGGGTTGCAGATACGCAGTATTTT. Residues: CASSQGTGVADTQYF.

The chain carries TRBV6-5 and TRBJ1-5; D might be TRBD1 (5 bases). V was shortened by 6 bases and J by 6 bases, with 18 bases between the two germline ends. Germline-derived CDR1 and CDR2 are MNHEY and SVGAGI. The CDR3 spans 15 residues. In DNA form, the CDR3 reads TGTGCCAGCAGACCCCGCGTGGGGGGAATTCAGCCCCAGCATTTT. Its translation is CASRPRVGGIQPQHF.

The chain has TRBV24-1 and TRBJ2-1; 11 bases fit TRBD2. Germline V gene data show CDR1 as KGHDR and CDR2 as SFDVKD. The CDR3 covers 15 residues. Unmatched junction bases numbered 4, after V lost 4 bases and J lost 6 bases. The CDR3 nucleotides read TGTGCCACCAGTGAAACTAGCGGGAGAGGCAATGAGCAGTTCTTC. This gives the protein CATSETSGRGNEQFF.

The rearrangement joins TRBV30 to TRBJ2-1, with a weak D call TRBD1 (7 bases). Germline CDR1 and CDR2: GTSNPN and SVGIG (reference sequence). The CDR3 covers 18 residues. V was shortened by 3 bases and J by 6 bases, with 27 bases between the two germline ends. CDR3 in amino acids: CAWRGRWDRIFSRNEQFF. The CDR3 DNA follows: TGTGCCTGGAGAGGGAGGTGGGACAGAATTTTTTCCCGCAATGAGCAGTTCTTC.